The 9 T cell receptor beta chains presented below share a single source sample, sequenced in a study of blood T cell repertoires in COVID-19. Assay: immunoSEQ multiplex PCR; the TCRdb copy retains only in-frame clones and omits some. In the table there are roughly 250,000 clones, around four fifths of which are singletons. Material: peripheral blood. These receptors were taken from a woman in her sixties or seventies with active or convalescent COVID-19.

There are a few counts of this clone. The chain combines TRBV9 with TRBJ1-2, with unresolved D. The CDR3 loop spans 14 amino acids. Germline CDR1 SGDLS, CDR2 YYNGEE. V lost 0 bases and J lost 6, with 12 bases in between. The CDR3 DNA is TGTGCCAGCAGCGTAGTGCCGGGTCGGGATGGCTACACCTTC. Translating gives CASSVVPGRDGYTF.

V usage is TRBV13 and J usage is TRBJ2-7, with TRBD1 as a possible D gene (6 bases). Per the germline V gene, CDR1 is PRHDT and CDR2 is FYEKMQ (reference sequence). The CDR3 has 16 residues. The V end was cut by 4 bases, the J end by 4 bases, with 20 bases between. CDR3 residues: CASSSHSGDLSYEQYF. For the CDR3, the DNA is TGTGCCAGCAGCTCCCATTCAGGGGACCTCTCTTACGAGCAGTACTTC.

The genes are TRBV10-3 and TRBJ2-2, with TRBD2 identical over 13 bases. Unmatched junction bases numbered 10, after V lost 8 bases and J lost 4 bases. Germline V lookup: CDR1 ENHRY, CDR2 SYGVKD. This CDR3 is 17 amino acids long. This chain's CDR3 is CAIPQGTSGDSTGELFF. The CDR3 DNA follows: TGTGCCATCCCCCAAGGGACTAGCGGGGACAGCACCGGGGAGCTGTTTTTT.

In its sample, this clone was seen a few times. This chain links TRBV6-1 with TRBJ1-2, with 8 bases aligning to TRBD1. CDR1 is MNHNS and CDR2 is SASEGT in the germline V gene. The CDR3 has 15 residues. With 1 base clipped from V and 2 bases from J, the junction kept 3 bases outside the gene matches. The CDR3 loop reads CASSEGTGGNYGYTF. CDR3 nucleotides: TGTGCCAGCAGTGAAGGAACAGGGGGAAACTATGGCTACACCTTC.

The V and J genes are TRBV7-9 and TRBJ2-5, with TRBD1 identical over 9 bases. The CDR3 runs to 13 residues. The trim removed 6 bases at V and 4 bases at J, leaving 3 bases unmatched. Germline loops: CDR1 SEHNR, CDR2 FQNEAQ (reference sequence). CDR3 region: CASSLTGGETQYF. The DNA for the CDR3 is TGTGCCAGCAGTTTGACAGGGGGAGAGACCCAGTACTTC. The full variable domain, rest sourced from reference TRBV7-9 and TRBJ2-5, is DTGVSQNPRHKITKRGQNVTFRCDPISEHNRLYWYRQTLGQGPEFLTYFQNEAQLEKSRLLSDRFSAERPKGSFSTLEIQRTEQGDSAMYLCASSLTGGETQYFGPGTRLLVL.

V usage is TRBV11-3 and J usage is TRBJ2-2; D not certain. Looked up from germline, CDR1 is SGHNT and CDR2 is YENEEA. The CDR3 length is 13 residues. V dropped 3 bases and J dropped 6 bases, with 8 bases sitting between them. The CDR3 DNA follows: TGTGCCAGCAGCTTTGGCCAGTCCGGGGAGCTGTTTTTT. It yields the protein CASSFGQSGELFF.

The chain uses TRBV30 and TRBJ1-5; 7 positions match TRBD1. CDR3 length equals 13 residues. Germline V CDR1 and CDR2: GTSNPN, SVGIG (reference sequence). V lost 3 bases, J lost 7 bases, and 6 bases stayed unmatched. The CDR3 reads CAWRYRGEQPQHF. For the CDR3, the DNA is TGTGCCTGGAGATACAGGGGAGAGCAGCCCCAGCATTTT.

This sequence joins TRBV2 and TRBJ2-3, with 14 bases lining up with TRBD2. J was trimmed by 6 bases and V by 6 bases; bases with no gene match: 5. From germline, CDR1 is SNHLY and CDR2 FYNNEI. This CDR3 comprises 15 residues. The CDR3 is CASRRTSGGLDTQYF. In nucleotides, the CDR3 is TGTGCCAGCAGGAGGACTAGCGGGGGGCTGGATACGCAGTATTTT.

This clone came up many times. This chain uses TRBV4-1 with TRBJ2-1; 7 bases line up with TRBD2. The germline CDR1 and CDR2 sequences are MGHRA and YSYEKL. The V and J ends lost 0 bases and 9 bases, in that order; junction bases with no gene match: 17. There are 18 residues in the CDR3. The CDR3 region is CASSQDGWNSGRKGEQFF. CDR3 in DNA: TGCGCCAGCAGCCAAGATGGTTGGAATAGCGGGCGAAAGGGTGAGCAGTTCTTC.